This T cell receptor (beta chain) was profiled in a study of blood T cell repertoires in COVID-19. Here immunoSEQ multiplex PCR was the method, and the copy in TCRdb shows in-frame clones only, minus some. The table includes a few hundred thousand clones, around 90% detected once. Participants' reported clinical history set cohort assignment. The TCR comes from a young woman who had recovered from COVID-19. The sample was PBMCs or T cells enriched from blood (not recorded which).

This CDR3 is CASSLSGGRAYEQYF. In nucleotides, the CDR3 is TGTGCCAGCAGCTTATCCGGGGGGCGAGCCTACGAGCAGTACTTC. The V gene is TRBV11-2, the J gene TRBJ2-7, with TRBD2 as a possible D gene (7 bases). CDR3 length equals 15 residues. Trimming took 2 bases from V and 2 from J, leaving 13 bases between them. Germline CDR1 reads SGHAT; CDR2 reads FQNNGV.